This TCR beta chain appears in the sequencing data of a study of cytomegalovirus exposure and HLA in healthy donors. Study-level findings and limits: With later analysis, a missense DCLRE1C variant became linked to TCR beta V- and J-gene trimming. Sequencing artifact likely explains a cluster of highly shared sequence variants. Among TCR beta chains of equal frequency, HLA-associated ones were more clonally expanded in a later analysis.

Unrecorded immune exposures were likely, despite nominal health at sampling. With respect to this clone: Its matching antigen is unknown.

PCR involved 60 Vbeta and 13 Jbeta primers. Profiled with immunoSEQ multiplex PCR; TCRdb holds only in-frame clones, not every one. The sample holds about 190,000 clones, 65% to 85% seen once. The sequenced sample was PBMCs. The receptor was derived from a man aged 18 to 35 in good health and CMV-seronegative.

The CDR3 sequence: CASSESGGGELFF. In nucleotides, the CDR3 is TGTGCCAGCAGTGAATCGGGGGGCGGGGAGCTGTTTTTT. The chain joins TRBV25-1 to TRBJ2-2; TRBD2 agrees at 7 bases. The V gene's germline CDR1 is MGHDK and CDR2 SYGVNS. J gave up 7 bases and V 1 base, and 0 bases lay outside the gene matches. CDR3 length: 13 amino acids.